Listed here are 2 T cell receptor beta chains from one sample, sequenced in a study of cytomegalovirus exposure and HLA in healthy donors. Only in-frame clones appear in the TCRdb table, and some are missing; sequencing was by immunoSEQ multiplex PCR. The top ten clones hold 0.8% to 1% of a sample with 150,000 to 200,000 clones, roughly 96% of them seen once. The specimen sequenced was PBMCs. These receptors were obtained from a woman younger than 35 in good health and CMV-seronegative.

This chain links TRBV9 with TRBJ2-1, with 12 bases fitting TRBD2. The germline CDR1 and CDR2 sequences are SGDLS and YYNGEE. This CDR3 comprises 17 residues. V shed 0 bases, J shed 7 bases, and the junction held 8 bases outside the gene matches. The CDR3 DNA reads TGTGCCAGCAGCGTAGCTCTAGCGGGGGGGCAGGGGAATGAGCAGTTCTTC. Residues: CASSVALAGGQGNEQFF.

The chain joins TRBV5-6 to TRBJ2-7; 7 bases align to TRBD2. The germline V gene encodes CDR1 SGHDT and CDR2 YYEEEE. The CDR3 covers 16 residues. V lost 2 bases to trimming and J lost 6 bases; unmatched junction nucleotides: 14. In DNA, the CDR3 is TGTGCCAGCAGCTTAAACGGACTAGTGGGTGATCCCGAGCAGTACTTC. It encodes CASSLNGLVGDPEQYF.